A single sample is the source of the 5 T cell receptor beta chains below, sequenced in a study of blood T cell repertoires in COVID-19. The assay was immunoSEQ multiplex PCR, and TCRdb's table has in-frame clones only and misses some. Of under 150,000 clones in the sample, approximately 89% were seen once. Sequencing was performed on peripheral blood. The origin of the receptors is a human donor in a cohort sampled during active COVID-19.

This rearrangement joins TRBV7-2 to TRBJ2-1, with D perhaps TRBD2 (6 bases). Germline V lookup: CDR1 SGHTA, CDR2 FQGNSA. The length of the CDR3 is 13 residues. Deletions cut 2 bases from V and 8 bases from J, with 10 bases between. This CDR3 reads CASSLRGGDEQFF. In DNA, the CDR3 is TGTGCCAGCAGCTTAAGGGGAGGCGATGAGCAGTTCTTC. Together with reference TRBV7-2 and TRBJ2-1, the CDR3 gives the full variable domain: GAGVSQSPSNKVTEKGKDVELRCDPISGHTALYWYRQSLGQGLEFLIYFQGNSAPDKSGLPSDRFSAERTGGSVSTLTIQRTQQEDSAVYLCASSLRGGDEQFFGPGTRLTVL.

The chain's CDR3 is CASSATGPSSGNTIYF. The DNA for the CDR3 is TGCGCCAGCAGCGCGACAGGCCCGAGCTCTGGAAACACCATATATTTT. The rearrangement links TRBV5-1 to TRBJ1-3, with D perhaps TRBD1 (6 bases). Deletions cut 4 bases from V and 0 bases from J, with 14 bases between. CDR1 is SGHRS and CDR2 is YFSETQ in the germline V gene. This CDR3 comprises 16 residues. Using reference TRBV5-1 and TRBJ1-3 for the parts outside the CDR3, the full variable domain is KAGVTQTPRYLIKTRGQQVTLSCSPISGHRSVSWYQQTPGQGLQFLFEYFSETQRNKGNFPGRFSGRQFSNSRSEMNVSTLELGDSALYLCASSATGPSSGNTIYFGEGSWLTVV.

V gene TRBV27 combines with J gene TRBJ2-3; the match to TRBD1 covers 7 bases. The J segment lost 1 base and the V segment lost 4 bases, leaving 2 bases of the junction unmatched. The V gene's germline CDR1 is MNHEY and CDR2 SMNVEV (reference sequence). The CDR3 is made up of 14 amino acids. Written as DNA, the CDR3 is TGTGCCAGCAGTTACAGGGGAGGCACAGATACGCAGTATTTT. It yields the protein CASSYRGGTDTQYF.

CDR3 sequence (DNA): TGTGCCAGCAGCTCGCCTAGGGGTACGAGCTCTGGGGCCAACGTCCTGACTTTC. It encodes CASSSPRGTSSGANVLTF. The chain joins TRBV11-2 to TRBJ2-6, with TRBD1 as a possible D gene (5 bases). Trimming took off 4 bases at V and 0 bases at J, with 16 bases between the two ends. The CDR3 covers 18 residues. The germline gives CDR1 SGHAT, CDR2 FQNNGV.

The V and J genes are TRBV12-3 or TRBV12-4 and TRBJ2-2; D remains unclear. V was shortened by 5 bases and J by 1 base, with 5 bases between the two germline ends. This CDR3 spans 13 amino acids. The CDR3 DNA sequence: TGTGCCAGCAGTCCCCGGAACACCGGGGAGCTGTTTTTT. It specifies CASSPRNTGELFF.